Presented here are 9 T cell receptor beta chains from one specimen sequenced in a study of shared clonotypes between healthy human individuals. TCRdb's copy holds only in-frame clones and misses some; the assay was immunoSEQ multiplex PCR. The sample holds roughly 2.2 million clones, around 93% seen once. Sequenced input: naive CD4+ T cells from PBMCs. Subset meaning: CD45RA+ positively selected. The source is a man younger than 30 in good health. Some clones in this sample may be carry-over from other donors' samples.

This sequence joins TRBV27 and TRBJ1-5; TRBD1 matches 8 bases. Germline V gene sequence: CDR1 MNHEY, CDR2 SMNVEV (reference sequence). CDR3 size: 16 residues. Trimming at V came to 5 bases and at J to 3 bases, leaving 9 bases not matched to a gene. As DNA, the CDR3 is TGTGCCAGCAGTAGGATAGGACAGGGCCCCAATCAGCCCCAGCATTTT. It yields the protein CASSRIGQGPNQPQHF.

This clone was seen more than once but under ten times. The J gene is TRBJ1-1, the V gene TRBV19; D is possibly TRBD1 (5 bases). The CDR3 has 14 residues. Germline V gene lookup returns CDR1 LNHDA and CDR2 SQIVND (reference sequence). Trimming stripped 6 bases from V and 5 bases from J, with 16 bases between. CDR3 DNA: TGTGCCAGTAGCCTAGGGGCCTTAGGGACTGAAGCTTTCTTT. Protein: CASSLGALGTEAFF.

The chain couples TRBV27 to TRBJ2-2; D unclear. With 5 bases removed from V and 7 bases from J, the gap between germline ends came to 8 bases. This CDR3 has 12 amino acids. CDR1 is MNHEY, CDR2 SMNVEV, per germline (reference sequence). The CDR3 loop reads CASSRAVGELFF. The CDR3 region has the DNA TGTGCCAGCAGTCGAGCCGTCGGGGAGCTGTTTTTT.

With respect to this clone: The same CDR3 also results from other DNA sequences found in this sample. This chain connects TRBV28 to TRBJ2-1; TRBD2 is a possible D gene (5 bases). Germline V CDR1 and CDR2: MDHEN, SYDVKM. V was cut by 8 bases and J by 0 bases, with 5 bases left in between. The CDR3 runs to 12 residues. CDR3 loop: CASAGSYNEQFF. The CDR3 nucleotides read TGTGCCAGCGCGGGCTCCTACAATGAGCAGTTCTTC.

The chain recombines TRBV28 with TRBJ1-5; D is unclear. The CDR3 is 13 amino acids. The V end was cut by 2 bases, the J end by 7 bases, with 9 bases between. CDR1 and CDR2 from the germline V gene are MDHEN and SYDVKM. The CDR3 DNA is TGTGCCAGCAGTTTAAGCCGGCAGCAGCCCCAGCATTTT. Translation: CASSLSRQQPQHF.

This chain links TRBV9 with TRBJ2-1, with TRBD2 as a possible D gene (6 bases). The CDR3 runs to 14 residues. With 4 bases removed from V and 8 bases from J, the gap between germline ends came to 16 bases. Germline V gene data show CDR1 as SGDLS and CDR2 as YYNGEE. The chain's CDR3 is CASSPWTTIYEQFF. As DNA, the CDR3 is TGTGCCAGCAGCCCTTGGACTACTATCTATGAGCAGTTCTTC.

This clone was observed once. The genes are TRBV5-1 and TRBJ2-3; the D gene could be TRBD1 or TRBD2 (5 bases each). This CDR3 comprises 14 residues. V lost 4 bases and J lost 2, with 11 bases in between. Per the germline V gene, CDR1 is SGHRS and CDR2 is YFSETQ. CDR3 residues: CASSGGSDTDTQYF. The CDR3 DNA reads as TGCGCCAGCAGCGGGGGTAGCGACACAGATACGCAGTATTTT.

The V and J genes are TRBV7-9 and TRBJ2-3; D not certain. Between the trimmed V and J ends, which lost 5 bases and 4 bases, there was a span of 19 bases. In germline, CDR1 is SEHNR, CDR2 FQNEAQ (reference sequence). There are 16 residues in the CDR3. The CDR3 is CASSARASLSPDTQYF. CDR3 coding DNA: TGTGCCAGCAGCGCCCGCGCGTCACTCTCCCCAGATACGCAGTATTTT.

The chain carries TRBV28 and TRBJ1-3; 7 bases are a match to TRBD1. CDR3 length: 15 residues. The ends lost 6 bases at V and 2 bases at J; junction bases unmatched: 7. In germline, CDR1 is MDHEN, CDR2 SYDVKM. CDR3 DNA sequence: TGTGCCAGCAGGACAGGGTATAATGCTGGAAACACCATATATTTT. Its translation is CASRTGYNAGNTIYF.